Below, 6 T cell receptor beta chains from the same sample are listed, as sequenced in a study. TCRdb passed the 5' RACE reads through MiXCR, listing each CDR3 protein once. The sample carries roughly 39,000 distinct CDR3 sequences, 15% to 20% recorded once. The material sequenced was naive CD4+ T cells sorted from a lymph node. The subset was: naive CD4+ T cells, CD4+CD45RA+CD25-. The source of these receptors is a female donor with breast cancer.

This clonotype came up many times. The rearrangement uses TRBV7-9 and TRBJ2-7; D is unclear. CDR3 length equals 12 residues. The germline V and J ends were trimmed by 5 bases and 5 bases, with 10 bases remaining between them. Germline loops: CDR1 SEHNR, CDR2 FQNEAQ (reference sequence). In nucleotides, the CDR3 is TGTGCCAGCAGCCTTACGGGCGACGAGCAGTACTTC. This gives the protein CASSLTGDEQYF.

This clonotype was counted at least ten times. The V and J genes are TRBV7-3 and TRBJ1-1, with D uncertain. From germline, CDR1 is SGHTA and CDR2 FQGTGA. This CDR3 region has 13 residues. V gave up 4 bases and J gave up 0 bases, with 6 bases separating them. CDR3 nucleotides: TGTGCCAGCAGCTCGTTAATGAACACTGAAGCTTTCTTT. It is translated as CASSSLMNTEAFF.

In regard to this clonotype: A much larger clone differs by one base, so this may be a read error. The chain uses TRBV7-2 and TRBJ2-3; D is perhaps TRBD1 or TRBD2 (5 bases each). Germline V CDR1 and CDR2: SGHTA, FQGNSA. This CDR3 is built from 15 residues. Trimming took 8 bases from V and 3 from J, leaving 18 bases between them. The CDR3 nucleotides read TGTGCCAGCGGCTATCAGGTTGGGGGTACAGATACGCAGTATTTT. Translated: CASGYQVGGTDTQYF.

The V gene is TRBV6-2 or TRBV6-3, the J gene TRBJ1-1; D unclear. The CDR3 runs to 14 residues. CDR1 and CDR2 (germline): MNHEY, SVGEGT. Deletions cut 5 bases from V and 1 base from J, with 11 bases between. This CDR3 is CASSDGKRNTEAFF. The CDR3 DNA is TGTGCCAGCAGTGACGGGAAGAGGAACACTGAAGCTTTCTTT.

The V call is TRBV5-1, the J call TRBJ1-1; weak D call: TRBD1 (5 bases). Germline V CDR1 and CDR2: SGHRS, YFSETQ. V lost 0 bases, J lost 6 bases, and 18 bases lay in between. The CDR3 length is 16 residues. The chain's CDR3 is CASSLVGRVGGAEAFF. The CDR3 nucleotides are TGCGCCAGCAGCTTGGTGGGCAGGGTTGGAGGCGCTGAAGCTTTCTTT.

The rearrangement joins TRBV2 to TRBJ2-7; D is perhaps TRBD1 (5 bases). In germline, CDR1 is SNHLY, CDR2 FYNNEI. Trimming took off 6 bases at V and 3 bases at J, with 9 bases between the two ends. This CDR3 is built from 12 residues. The CDR3 DNA sequence: TGTGCCAGCAGCGACGACAGCTACGAGCAGTACTTC. It is translated as CASSDDSYEQYF.